The 32 T cell receptor beta chains presented below share a single source sample, sequenced in a study of Ad26.COV2.S vaccination and SARS-CoV-2 variants (dated by TCRdb to 2020 to 2023). Libraries came from the immunoSEQ multiplex PCR assay. TCRdb re-hosts the immuneACCESS table, in-frame sequences only. Its copies lack some clones; in the studies checked, an unresolved V gene accounts for under half of them, and the cause for the rest is not known. This sample is represented by about 440,000 clones; 90% of them were singletons. The ten largest clones take up about 4.1% of the sample. The treatment or condition label, as the study defines it: some 19 received Ad26.COV2.S at low or high dose, single or two shots; about five received placebo; per-sample allocation not given. For vaccine and placebo recipients, repertoires were sequenced using samples collected on day 63 after the first injection.

The input for sequencing was peripheral blood, taken in a trial of Ad26.COV2.S vaccine versus placebo. The receptor set was obtained from a person between 18 and 65 years old who received the Ad26.COV2.S COVID-19 vaccine or a placebo.

The chain employs TRBV7-8 and TRBJ2-7; 10 bases fit TRBD1. The J segment lost 3 bases and the V segment lost 5 bases, leaving 7 bases of the junction unmatched. Germline CDR1 reads SGHVS; CDR2 reads FQNEAQ. The CDR3 has 15 residues. For the CDR3, the DNA is TGTGCCAGCAGCCTGAGGACAGGGGGAATCTACGAGCAGTACTTC. It is translated as CASSLRTGGIYEQYF.

This clone turned up a few times. This chain connects TRBV19 to TRBJ1-2, with D possibly being TRBD1 (5 bases). Germline V gene sequence: CDR1 LNHDA, CDR2 SQIVND (reference sequence). The CDR3 covers 14 residues. Trimming removed 1 base from V and 6 bases from J, with 12 bases in between. CDR3 in DNA: TGTGCCAGTAGTATAGCGGGCCAGACAGATGGCTACACCTTC. The encoded protein is CASSIAGQTDGYTF.

The rearrangement uses TRBV6-1 and TRBJ1-6; 7 nucleotides align to TRBD1. In germline, CDR1 is MNHNS, CDR2 SASEGT. CDR3 size: 16 residues. V shed 2 bases and J 7 bases; nucleotides not matched to a gene: 8. The CDR3 here is CASSENPGQQNSPLHF. CDR3 DNA sequence: TGTGCCAGCAGTGAAAACCCGGGACAGCAAAATTCACCCCTCCACTTT.

As DNA, the CDR3 is TGCGCCAGCAGCTTGGGGTTAGCGGCGAGCTCCTACGAGCAGTACTTC. Protein: CASSLGLAASSYEQYF. V usage is TRBV5-1 and J usage is TRBJ2-7; possible D gene TRBD2, 6 bases. The CDR3 runs to 16 residues. Germline CDR1 is SGHRS and CDR2 is YFSETQ. With 0 bases removed from V and 0 bases from J, the gap between germline ends came to 13 bases.

The chain couples TRBV10-2 to TRBJ1-1; 7 positions agree with TRBD1. CDR3 length: 13 residues. Looked up from germline, CDR1 is WSHSY and CDR2 is SAAADI. V dropped 10 bases and J dropped 0; count of bases not matched to a gene: 5. CDR3 bases: TGCGCCATTCGACAGGGCCTGAACACTGAAGCTTTCTTT. It encodes CAIRQGLNTEAFF.

The chain is built from TRBV3-1 (or the pseudogene TRBV3-2) and TRBJ2-1, with D possibly matching TRBD2 (6 bases). V lost 6 bases, J lost 7 bases, and 22 bases lay in between. CDR3 length: 16 amino acids. Germline CDR1 LGHDT, CDR2 YNNKEL (reference sequence). The CDR3 bases are TGTGCCAGCAGACTTCTAACACCCAATGGGGGGAATGAGCAGTTCTTC. Translation gives CASRLLTPNGGNEQFF.

The chain couples TRBV13 to TRBJ2-7, with D hard to call. V was cut by 0 bases and J by 0 bases, with 6 bases left in between. The CDR3 length is 14 residues. The germline CDR1 and CDR2 sequences are PRHDT and FYEKMQ (reference sequence). For the CDR3, the DNA is TGTGCCAGCAGCTTAGGACCGAACTCCTACGAGCAGTACTTC. Protein product: CASSLGPNSYEQYF.

The V gene is TRBV3-1 (or the pseudogene TRBV3-2), the J gene TRBJ2-5; TRBD2 matches at 8 bases. Germline CDR1 LGHDT, CDR2 YNNKEL (reference sequence). The CDR3 consists of 16 residues. Losses at the gene ends were 1 base for V and 5 bases for J; bases not matched to a gene: 9. Written as DNA, the CDR3 is TGTGCCAGCAGCCAAGGTGGAGCGGGAGAGGGGGAGACCCAGTACTTC. This codes for CASSQGGAGEGETQYF.

This clone was observed a few times. In DNA, the CDR3 is TGTGCCAGCAGCTTGAACAGCGAGCAGTACTTC. Amino acids: CASSLNSEQYF. The chain has TRBV5-4 and TRBJ2-7; D unresolved. Between the trimmed V and J ends, which lost 1 base and 6 bases, there was a span of 5 bases. This CDR3 comprises 11 residues. CDR1 is SGHNT and CDR2 is YYREEE in the germline V gene (reference sequence). The entire variable domain, with the rest obtained from reference TRBV5-4 and TRBJ2-7, is as follows: ETGVTQSPTHLIKTRGQQVTLRCSSQSGHNTVSWYQQALGQGPQFIFQYYREEENGRGNFPPRFSGLQFPNYSSELNVNALELDDSALYLCASSLNSEQYFGPGTRLTVT.

The chain carries TRBV15 and TRBJ2-7; the match to TRBD1 covers 10 bases. J lost 0 bases, V lost 8 bases, and 4 bases had no gene match. Germline loops: CDR1 LNHNV, CDR2 YYDKDF (reference sequence). The CDR3 is made up of 14 amino acids. The CDR3 loop reads CATGDRGGSYEQYF. CDR3 nucleotides: TGTGCCACCGGGGACAGGGGAGGCTCCTACGAGCAGTACTTC.

The chain is built from TRBV2 and TRBJ1-1, with TRBD1 matching over 7 bases. Germline V gene sequence: CDR1 SNHLY, CDR2 FYNNEI. Losses at the gene ends were 6 bases for V and 3 bases for J; bases not matched to a gene: 13. The CDR3 length is 16 residues. The CDR3 spells CASRFDRADRDTEAFF. DNA for the CDR3: TGTGCCAGCAGATTCGACAGGGCTGATAGGGACACTGAAGCTTTCTTT. The whole variable domain, remainder taken from reference TRBV2 and TRBJ1-1, is EPEVTQTPSHQVTQMGQEVILRCVPISNHLYFYWYRQILGQKVEFLVSFYNNEISEKSEIFDDQFSVERPDGSNFTLKIRSTKLEDSAMYFCASRFDRADRDTEAFFGQGTRLTVV.

The chain combines TRBV6-4 with TRBJ2-1, with a weak D call TRBD2 (6 bases). Looked up from germline, CDR1 is MRHNA and CDR2 is SNTAGT. The CDR3 length is 14 residues. Between the trimmed V and J ends, which lost 4 bases and 3 bases, there was a span of 10 bases. As DNA, the CDR3 is TGTGCCAGCAGTGTTCGGGGGAACTACAATGAGCAGTTCTTC. It is translated as CASSVRGNYNEQFF.

This rearrangement joins TRBV7-7 to TRBJ2-1; D is possibly TRBD1 or TRBD2 (5 bases each). Germline V lookup: CDR1 SSHAT, CDR2 FNYEAQ (reference sequence). V was clipped by 5 bases and J by 6 bases, with 11 bases between them. The CDR3 runs 13 residues. The chain's CDR3 is CASSPGTPNEQFF. CDR3 sequence (DNA): TGTGCCAGCAGCCCCGGGACCCCCAATGAGCAGTTCTTC.

The chain has TRBV23-1 and TRBJ2-7; the D call may be TRBD1 or TRBD2 (5 bases each). TRBV23-1 is an ORF, with its function uncertain. The V gene lost 4 bases and the J gene lost 1 base, with 14 bases spanning the gap. CDR3 length equals 15 residues. The CDR3: CASSLPGTQSYEQYF. As DNA, the CDR3 is TGCGCCAGCAGTCTCCCCGGGACCCAGTCCTACGAGCAGTACTTC.

The chain recombines TRBV6-5 with TRBJ2-1; tentative D call: TRBD1 (6 bases). The germline CDR1 and CDR2 sequences are MNHEY and SVGAGI. The V gene lost 10 bases and the J gene lost 0 bases, with 16 bases spanning the gap. The CDR3 length is 15 residues. The CDR3 is CATATGWSSYNEQFF. CDR3 sequence (DNA): TGTGCCACCGCGACAGGTTGGAGCTCCTACAATGAGCAGTTCTTC.

The CDR3 sequence: CASRPLQGLDGYTF. CDR3 sequence (DNA): TGTGCCAGCAGGCCTCTACAGGGGTTAGATGGCTACACCTTC. The rearrangement joins TRBV6-5 to TRBJ1-2, with 7 bases aligning to TRBD1. V trimming: 6 bases; J trimming: 6 bases; junction bases outside the gene matches: 10. The CDR3 is made up of 14 amino acids. The V gene's germline CDR1 is MNHEY and CDR2 SVGAGI.

This chain connects TRBV7-8 to TRBJ2-2, with D possibly matching TRBD2 (7 bases). Per the germline V gene, CDR1 is SGHVS and CDR2 is FQNEAQ. The CDR3 has 14 residues. Trimming took 3 bases from V and 4 from J, leaving 9 bases between them. CDR3 DNA sequence: TGTGCCAGCAGCTTGGGGGGGCTCACCGGGGAGCTGTTTTTT. Amino acid sequence: CASSLGGLTGELFF.

CDR3 sequence (DNA): TGTGCCAGCAGTACGACCGTAATTAGCAATCAGCCCCAGCATTTT. Translation: CASSTTVISNQPQHF. The V gene is TRBV28, the J gene TRBJ1-5, with no clear D. CDR1 is MDHEN and CDR2 is SYDVKM in the germline V gene. The CDR3 runs 15 residues. Trimming left V 5 bases short and J 0 bases short, with 11 bases between.

This clone was detected many times. The chain carries TRBV19 and TRBJ2-1; D gene ambiguous. The CDR3 spans 14 residues. Germline V gene data show CDR1 as LNHDA and CDR2 as SQIVND (reference sequence). V was trimmed by 1 base and J by 5 bases, leaving 9 bases between them. The CDR3 sequence: CASSIGRPDNEQFF. CDR3 coding DNA: TGTGCCAGTAGTATAGGGCGCCCCGACAATGAGCAGTTCTTC.

This clone was recorded only once. The chain couples TRBV28 to TRBJ2-1, with 15 bases lining up with TRBD2. CDR3 length equals 16 residues. Trimming cost V 4 bases and J 9 bases; bases outside gene matches: 7. In germline, CDR1 is MDHEN, CDR2 SYDVKM. CDR3 in amino acids: CASSSGLAGGPGEQFF. As DNA, the CDR3 is TGTGCCAGCAGTTCCGGACTAGCGGGAGGGCCGGGTGAGCAGTTCTTC.

The chain is built from TRBV5-1 and TRBJ2-4; tentatively, D is TRBD1 (6 bases). Trimming shortened V by 4 bases and J by 1 base, and 12 bases separated the two germline ends. There are 15 residues in the CDR3. Germline V gene sequence: CDR1 SGHRS, CDR2 YFSETQ. CDR3 nucleotides: TGCGCCAGCAGCCCAGGGGAAGTTGCCAAAAACATTCAGTACTTC. This translates into CASSPGEVAKNIQYF.

The J gene is TRBJ2-1, the V gene TRBV7-2; D not resolved. This CDR3 is 14 amino acids long. Germline V lookup: CDR1 SGHTA, CDR2 FQGNSA. V was trimmed by 1 base and J by 9 bases, leaving 13 bases between them. As DNA, the CDR3 is TGTGCCAGCAGCTTAGTCGGTCTCGACCGTGAGCAGTTCTTC. It is translated as CASSLVGLDREQFF. Complete variable domain (other parts from reference TRBV7-2 and TRBJ2-1): GAGVSQSPSNKVTEKGKDVELRCDPISGHTALYWYRQSLGQGLEFLIYFQGNSAPDKSGLPSDRFSAERTGGSVSTLTIQRTQQEDSAVYLCASSLVGLDREQFFGPGTRLTVL.

The gene calls are TRBV30 and TRBJ2-3; D is unclear. The V and J ends lost 1 base and 5 bases respectively, with 10 bases between them. Germline V gives CDR1 GTSNPN, CDR2 SVGIG (reference sequence). The CDR3 is made up of 13 amino acids. The CDR3 reads CAWSGVLGDTQYF. As DNA, the CDR3 is TGTGCCTGGAGTGGGGTGTTAGGAGATACGCAGTATTTT.

This clone showed up just once. V gene TRBV4-3 combines with J gene TRBJ1-1; D unresolved. This CDR3 has 14 amino acids. The ends were cut back, 4 bases at V and 0 bases at J, with 9 bases in the middle. Germline loops: CDR1 LGHNA, CDR2 YSLEER. The CDR3 coding sequence is TGCGCCAGCAGCCCGCTCGGGGTGAACACTGAAGCTTTCTTT. It translates to CASSPLGVNTEAFF.

V and J are TRBV2 and TRBJ2-7; D is undetermined. This CDR3 spans 13 amino acids. CDR1 and CDR2 (germline): SNHLY, FYNNEI. V was trimmed by 4 bases and J by 8 bases, leaving 15 bases between them. In nucleotides, the CDR3 is TGTGCCAGCAGTGCCCCGACCATTGGACAGCAGTACTTC. Amino acid sequence: CASSAPTIGQQYF.

V and J are TRBV5-1 and TRBJ2-2; D may be TRBD1 or TRBD2 (5 bases each). Per the germline V gene, CDR1 is SGHRS and CDR2 is YFSETQ. Trimming shortened V by 4 bases and J by 0 bases, and 16 bases separated the two germline ends. This CDR3 has 17 residues. CDR3 residues: CASSLPRDGPNTGELFF. The CDR3 DNA is TGCGCCAGCAGCCTACCTAGGGACGGACCGAACACCGGGGAGCTGTTTTTT.

This clone has more than one count but fewer than ten. The chain has TRBV27 and TRBJ2-1; TRBD2 aligns across 8 bases. Germline V gene data show CDR1 as MNHEY and CDR2 as SMNVEV (reference sequence). Trimming removed 4 bases from V and 5 bases from J; junction bases left unmatched: 7. CDR3 length: 15 amino acids. The CDR3 loop is CASSSPFSGDNEQFF. The DNA for the CDR3 is TGTGCCAGCAGTTCCCCTTTTAGCGGGGACAATGAGCAGTTCTTC.

This sequence joins TRBV27 and TRBJ2-7; D gene uncertain. The V end was cut by 7 bases, the J end by 2 bases, with 9 bases between. Germline assignment: CDR1 MNHEY and CDR2 SMNVEV (reference sequence). The CDR3 runs to 12 residues. The CDR3 protein is CASKRSTYEQYF. The DNA for the CDR3 is TGTGCCAGCAAGAGGTCCACCTACGAGCAGTACTTC.

The rearrangement links TRBV19 to TRBJ1-2; D is possibly TRBD1 (6 bases). The CDR3 is made up of 14 amino acids. V was shortened by 3 bases and J by 4 bases, with 12 bases between the two germline ends. The germline V gene encodes CDR1 LNHDA and CDR2 SQIVND (reference sequence). In DNA form, the CDR3 reads TGTGCCAGTAGTATCCTCGACAGGACCTATGGCTACACCTTC. Protein: CASSILDRTYGYTF.

This chain joins TRBV6-2 or TRBV6-3 and TRBJ2-1; D might be TRBD1 (5 bases). The ends were cut back, 5 bases at V and 9 bases at J, with 8 bases in the middle. The CDR3 loop spans 11 amino acids. Germline values: CDR1 MNHEY, CDR2 SVGEGT. The CDR3 nucleotides read TGTGCCAGCAGTCGGCAGGGTGAGCAGTTCTTC. The encoded protein is CASSRQGEQFF.

This rearrangement joins TRBV27 to TRBJ2-7; D gene unclear. The V gene lost 4 bases and the J gene lost 2 bases, with 15 bases spanning the gap. The CDR3 extends over 15 amino acids. CDR1 is MNHEY, CDR2 SMNVEV, per germline (reference sequence). The chain's CDR3 is CASSSPGQSPYEQYF. CDR3 in DNA: TGTGCCAGCAGTTCCCCGGGCCAGAGTCCCTACGAGCAGTACTTC.

This sequence joins TRBV5-8 and TRBJ2-3; 7 bases are a match to TRBD2. V gave up 2 bases and J gave up 0 bases; unmatched junction bases: 3. The CDR3 loop spans 15 amino acids. Germline-derived CDR1 and CDR2 are SGHTS and YDEGEE. The CDR3 DNA is TGTGCCAGCAGCTTCGGGACTACTAGCACAGATACGCAGTATTTT. Its protein product is CASSFGTTSTDTQYF.